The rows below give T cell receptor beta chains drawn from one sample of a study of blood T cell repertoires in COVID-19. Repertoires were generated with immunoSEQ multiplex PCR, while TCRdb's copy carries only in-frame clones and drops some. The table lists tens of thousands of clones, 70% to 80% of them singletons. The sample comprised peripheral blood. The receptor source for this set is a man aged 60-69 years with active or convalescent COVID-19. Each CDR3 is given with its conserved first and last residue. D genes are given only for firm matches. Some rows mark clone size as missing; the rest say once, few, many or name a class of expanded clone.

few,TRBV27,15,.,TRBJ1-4,CASSLTGIHNEKLFF,TGTGCCAGCAGTTTAACCGGGATCCATAATGAAAAACTGTTTTTT
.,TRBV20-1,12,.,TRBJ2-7,CSASPRGYEQYF,TGCAGTGCTAGTCCCAGGGGCTACGAGCAGTACTTC
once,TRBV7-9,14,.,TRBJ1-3,CASSPPGSGVIVDF,TGTGCCAGCAGTCCTCCCGGGTCCGGCGTCATTGTTGATTTT
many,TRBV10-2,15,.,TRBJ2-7,CASSESAGAAYEQYF,TGCGCCAGCAGTGAGTCCGCAGGGGCAGCCTACGAGCAGTACTTC
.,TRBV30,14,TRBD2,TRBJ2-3,CAWSGTSLSDTQYF,TGTGCCTGGAGTGGGACTAGCTTATCCGATACGCAGTATTTT
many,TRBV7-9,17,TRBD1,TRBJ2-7,CASSSQPGTGYSYEQYF,TGTGCCAGCAGCTCGCAACCCGGGACAGGCTACTCCTACGAGCAGTACTTC
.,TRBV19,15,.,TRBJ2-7,CASSTRTEGEYEQYF,TGTGCCAGTAGTACCAGGACAGAGGGCGAGTACGAGCAGTACTTC
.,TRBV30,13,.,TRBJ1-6,CAWSETANSPLHF,TGTGCCTGGAGCGAGACAGCTAATTCACCCCTCCACTTT
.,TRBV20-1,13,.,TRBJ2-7,CSASAAVYHEQYF,TGCAGTGCTAGTGCGGCGGTTTACCACGAGCAGTACTTC
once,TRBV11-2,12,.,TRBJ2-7,CASSLDLRSPYF,TGTGCCAGCAGCTTAGATTTAAGGAGCCCGTACTTC
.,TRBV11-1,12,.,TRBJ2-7,CASSSSLLEQYF,TGTGCCAGCAGCTCCTCCCTCCTCGAGCAGTACTTC
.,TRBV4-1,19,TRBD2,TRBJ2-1,CASSHPTSGGISSYNEQFF,TGCGCCAGCAGCCATCCGACTAGCGGGGGTATAAGCTCCTACAATGAGCAGTTCTTC
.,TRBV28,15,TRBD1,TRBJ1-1,CASRLPGGEGTEAFF,TGTGCCAGCAGACTACCAGGGGGCGAAGGCACTGAAGCTTTCTTT
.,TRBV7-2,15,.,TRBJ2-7,CASSPDSIMGYEQYF,TGTGCCAGCAGCCCAGACTCAATTATGGGCTACGAGCAGTACTTC
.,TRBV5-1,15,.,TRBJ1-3,CASSVDSHSGNTIYF,TGCGCCAGCAGCGTGGACAGCCACTCTGGAAACACCATATATTTT
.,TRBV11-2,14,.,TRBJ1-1,CASSLVAGATEAFF,TGTGCCAGCAGCTTAGTGGCAGGGGCCACTGAAGCTTTCTTT
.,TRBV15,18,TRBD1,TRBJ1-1,CATSRVGQEVWGNTEAFF,TGTGCCACCAGCAGGGTGGGACAGGAGGTCTGGGGGAACACTGAAGCTTTCTTT
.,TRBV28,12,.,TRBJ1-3,CASSLRGNTIYF,TGTGCCAGCAGTTTGAGAGGAAACACCATATATTTT
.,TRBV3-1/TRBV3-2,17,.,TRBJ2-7,CASSPHLQGISSYEQYF,TGTGCCAGCAGCCCCCACTTACAGGGTATAAGCTCCTACGAGCAGTACTTC
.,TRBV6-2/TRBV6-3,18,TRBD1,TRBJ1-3,CASSYRQTGANSGNTIYF,TGTGCCAGCAGTTACCGCCAAACAGGGGCCAACTCTGGAAACACCATATATTTT
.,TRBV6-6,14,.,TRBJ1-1,CASSYPARNTEAFF,TGTGCCAGCAGTTACCCCGCGAGGAACACTGAAGCTTTCTTT
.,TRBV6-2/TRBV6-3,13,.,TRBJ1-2,CASRPDTHYGYTF,TGTGCCAGCAGACCTGACACCCACTATGGCTACACCTTC
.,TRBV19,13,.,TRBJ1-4,CASSIRRNEKLFF,TGTGCCAGTAGTATTCGGAGGAATGAAAAACTGTTTTTT
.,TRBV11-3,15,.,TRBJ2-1,CASSWGSTGANEQFF,TGTGCCAGCAGCTGGGGATCGACAGGAGCGAATGAGCAGTTCTTC
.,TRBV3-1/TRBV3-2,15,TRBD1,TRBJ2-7,CASSPYRDRGNEQYF,TGTGCCAGCAGCCCTTACCGGGACAGGGGTAACGAGCAGTACTTC
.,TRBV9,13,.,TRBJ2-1,CASSVEIYNEQFF,TGTGCCAGCAGCGTCGAGATTTACAATGAGCAGTTCTTC
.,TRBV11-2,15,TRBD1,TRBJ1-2,CASSRNRGRYYGYTF,TGTGCCAGCAGCCGCAACAGGGGTCGATACTATGGCTACACCTTC
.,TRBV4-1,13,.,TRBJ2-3,CASSQDPQGPQYF,TGCGCCAGCAGCCAAGATCCTCAGGGTCCGCAGTATTTT
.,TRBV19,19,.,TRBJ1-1,CASPPLGGAGWGTNTEAFF,TGTGCCAGTCCTCCCCTAGGGGGGGCAGGGTGGGGAACGAACACTGAAGCTTTCTTT
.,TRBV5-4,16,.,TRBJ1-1,CASSPTGSRGNTEAFF,TGTGCCAGCAGCCCGACCGGGAGTCGTGGGAACACTGAAGCTTTCTTT
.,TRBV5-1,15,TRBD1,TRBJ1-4,CASSAEGQGFEKLFF,TGCGCCAGCAGCGCGGAGGGACAGGGTTTCGAAAAACTGTTTTTT
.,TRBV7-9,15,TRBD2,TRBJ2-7,CASSLGLAGGYEQYF,TGTGCCAGCAGCTTAGGACTAGCGGGGGGCTACGAGCAGTACTTC
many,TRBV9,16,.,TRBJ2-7,CASSVTPGGDSYEQYF,TGTGCCAGCAGCGTTACCCCAGGCGGGGATTCCTACGAGCAGTACTTC
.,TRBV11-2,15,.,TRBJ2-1,CASSLYASSYNEQFF,TGTGCCAGCAGCTTATATGCGAGCTCCTACAATGAGCAGTTCTTC
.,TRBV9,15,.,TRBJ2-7,CASSVAGQYPYEQYF,TGTGCCAGCAGCGTGGCGGGACAGTACCCCTACGAGCAGTACTTC
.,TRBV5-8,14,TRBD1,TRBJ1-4,CASSFSGGDEKLFF,TGTGCCAGCAGCTTTTCAGGGGGAGATGAAAAACTGTTTTTT
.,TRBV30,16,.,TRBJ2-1,CAWSVTGLSSYNEQFF,TGTGCCTGGAGTGTGACAGGCCTTAGCTCCTACAATGAGCAGTTCTTC
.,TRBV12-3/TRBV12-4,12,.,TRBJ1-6,CASSTGYSPLHF,TGTGCCAGCAGTACAGGGTATTCACCCCTCCACTTT
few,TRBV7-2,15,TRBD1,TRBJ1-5,CASSPRTGVGQPQHF,TGTGCCAGCAGCCCCCGGACAGGGGTTGGGCAGCCCCAGCATTTT
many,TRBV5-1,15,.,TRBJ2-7,CASSLELGTPYEQYF,TGCGCCAGCAGCTTGGAGCTGGGGACTCCCTACGAGCAGTACTTC
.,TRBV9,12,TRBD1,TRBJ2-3,CASSGGQNTQYF,TGTGCCAGCAGCGGGGGACAGAATACGCAGTATTTT
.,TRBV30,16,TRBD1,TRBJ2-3,CAWSALSDRVTDTQYF,TGTGCCTGGAGTGCCCTTTCGGACAGGGTCACAGATACGCAGTATTTT
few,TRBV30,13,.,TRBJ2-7,CAWSPRGTYEQYF,TGTGCCTGGAGTCCTAGGGGGACCTACGAGCAGTACTTC
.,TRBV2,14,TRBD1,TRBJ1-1,CASRSGRGDTEAFF,TGTGCCAGCAGAAGCGGCAGGGGGGACACTGAAGCTTTCTTT
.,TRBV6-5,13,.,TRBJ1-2,CASSPGGYSGYTF,TGTGCCAGCAGCCCCGGGGGTTATTCCGGCTACACCTTC
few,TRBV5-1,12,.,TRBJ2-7,CASSLGHNEQYF,TGCGCCAGCAGCTTGGGACACAACGAGCAGTACTTC